This is a list of T cell receptor beta chains from one sample in a study of T cell clonotyping in hematopoietic cell transplantation. Using immunoSEQ multiplex PCR, the repertoire was profiled, and TCRdb retains in-frame clones only, with some absent. Among 9,500 or so clones listed, roughly three quarters were seen once. This material consisted of PBMCs, taken 30 days after allogeneic stem cell transplant. The receptors come from a female patient in her 40s who had an allogeneic stem cell transplant from a related donor, so T cells may come from the graft donor. Some clones in this sample may be carry-over from other donors' samples. Each CDR3 is given with its conserved first and last residue. The D gene is left open where the match is weak. Clone size is stated in some rows and not others, as once, few, many or a class when expanded.

D gene: .; J gene: TRBJ2-7; clone size: .; V gene: TRBV5-6; CDR3 DNA: TGTGCCAGCAGATTGGGACAGCGGGGGAATTACGAGCAGTACTTC; CDR3 protein: CASRLGQRGNYEQYF
D gene: .; J gene: TRBJ2-3; clone size: few; V gene: TRBV20-1; CDR3 DNA: TGCAGTGCTAGGGGGGGGCAGAAAAAGTATTTT; CDR3 protein: CSARGGQKKYF
D gene: TRBD1; J gene: TRBJ2-3; clone size: .; V gene: TRBV5-1; CDR3 DNA: TGCGCCAGCAGCTTCACAGGGGGCGCGCCAGATACGCAGTATTTT; CDR3 protein: CASSFTGGAPDTQYF
D gene: .; J gene: TRBJ1-4; clone size: .; V gene: TRBV7-2; CDR3 DNA: TGTGCCAGCAGCACCGGGACACTTGCAACTAATGAAAAACTGTTTTTT; CDR3 protein: CASSTGTLATNEKLFF
D gene: TRBD2; J gene: TRBJ2-1; clone size: .; V gene: TRBV7-8; CDR3 DNA: TGTGCCAGCAGCCAAACAATAGCGGGAAGGTACAATGAGCAGTTCTTC; CDR3 protein: CASSQTIAGRYNEQFF
D gene: TRBD1; J gene: TRBJ1-4; clone size: .; V gene: TRBV5-1; CDR3 DNA: TGCGCCAGCAGCCTAGGGACAGGGGTTAATGAAAAACTGTTTTTT; CDR3 protein: CASSLGTGVNEKLFF
D gene: .; J gene: TRBJ2-2; clone size: .; V gene: TRBV14; CDR3 DNA: TGTGCCAGCAGGGGAATAGCGACCGGGGAGCTGTTTTTT; CDR3 protein: CASRGIATGELFF
D gene: TRBD1; J gene: TRBJ2-7; clone size: medium-sized; V gene: TRBV5-1; CDR3 DNA: TGCGCCAGCAGCTTGGTTGTCGGGACAGGGAGCGAGCAGTACTTC; CDR3 protein: CASSLVVGTGSEQYF
D gene: .; J gene: TRBJ1-1; clone size: .; V gene: TRBV19; CDR3 DNA: TGTGCCAGTAGTATAATGGACTGGAACACTGAAGCTTTCTTT; CDR3 protein: CASSIMDWNTEAFF
D gene: .; J gene: TRBJ1-5; clone size: .; V gene: TRBV4-3; CDR3 DNA: TGCGCCAGCAGCCAGGCCCGGACCGGGCAGGGGATTTGGCCCCAGCATTTT; CDR3 protein: CASSQARTGQGIWPQHF
D gene: .; J gene: TRBJ2-3; clone size: .; V gene: TRBV2; CDR3 DNA: TGTGCCAGCAGAGGGCCAGCGCGGAGGAGCACAGATACGCAGTATTTT; CDR3 protein: CASRGPARRSTDTQYF
D gene: TRBD2; J gene: TRBJ2-1; clone size: .; V gene: TRBV10-3; CDR3 DNA: TGTGCCTCGCTACCGGGACTAGCGTTCAATGAGCAGTTCTTC; CDR3 protein: CASLPGLAFNEQFF
D gene: .; J gene: TRBJ1-1; clone size: medium-sized; V gene: TRBV7-2; CDR3 DNA: TGTGCCAGCAGCTTAGGAGACAGGAACACTGAAGCTTTCTTT; CDR3 protein: CASSLGDRNTEAFF
D gene: .; J gene: TRBJ1-2; clone size: once; V gene: TRBV2; CDR3 DNA: TGTGCCAGCAGTGGTGCAGGGACTAACTATGGCTACACCTTC; CDR3 protein: CASSGAGTNYGYTF
D gene: TRBD1; J gene: TRBJ1-4; clone size: .; V gene: TRBV6-5; CDR3 DNA: TGTGCCAGCAGTGGGGACAGGGGAGTCGAAAAACTGTTTTTT; CDR3 protein: CASSGDRGVEKLFF
D gene: .; J gene: TRBJ1-1; clone size: .; V gene: TRBV14; CDR3 DNA: TGTGCCAGCATCAAGAGGTCTGAAGCTTTCTTT; CDR3 protein: CASIKRSEAFF
D gene: TRBD2; J gene: TRBJ2-7; clone size: .; V gene: TRBV6-5; CDR3 DNA: TGTGCCAGCAGTTACCGTCGGGGGGTTTACGAGCAGTACTTC; CDR3 protein: CASSYRRGVYEQYF
D gene: .; J gene: TRBJ2-7; clone size: .; V gene: TRBV15; CDR3 DNA: TGTGCCACCAGCAGAGAACCCACTCCGACCTACGAGCAGTACTTC; CDR3 protein: CATSREPTPTYEQYF
D gene: .; J gene: TRBJ1-1; clone size: once; V gene: TRBV7-8; CDR3 DNA: TGTGCCAGCAGCTATGACCCGAACACTGAAGCTTTCTTT; CDR3 protein: CASSYDPNTEAFF
D gene: .; J gene: TRBJ2-7; clone size: .; V gene: TRBV7-2; CDR3 DNA: TGTGCCAGCAGCTTAATCGGACTTAGCGTCCACGAGCAGTACTTC; CDR3 protein: CASSLIGLSVHEQYF
D gene: .; J gene: TRBJ2-2; clone size: medium-sized; V gene: TRBV6-5; CDR3 DNA: TGTGCCAGCAGTTACTCGAGGCAGGCCACCGGGGAGCTGTTTTTT; CDR3 protein: CASSYSRQATGELFF
D gene: .; J gene: TRBJ1-1; clone size: .; V gene: TRBV6-5; CDR3 DNA: TGTGCCAGCAGTTACAGTGCTTGGGGCACTGAAGCTTTCTTT; CDR3 protein: CASSYSAWGTEAFF
D gene: .; J gene: TRBJ2-2; clone size: .; V gene: TRBV11-3; CDR3 DNA: TGTGCCAGCAGCTTAGGTCAAACGGGTCATTACACCGGGGAGCTGTTTTTT; CDR3 protein: CASSLGQTGHYTGELFF
D gene: TRBD1; J gene: TRBJ2-1; clone size: .; V gene: TRBV30; CDR3 DNA: TGTGCCTGGAGTTGGGACAGGGGGTACAATGAGCAGTTCTTC; CDR3 protein: CAWSWDRGYNEQFF
D gene: .; J gene: TRBJ2-7; clone size: .; V gene: TRBV19; CDR3 DNA: TGTGCCAGTAGTCTCCCGGGCGGAGGAGGATACGAGCAGTACTTC; CDR3 protein: CASSLPGGGGYEQYF
D gene: TRBD2; J gene: TRBJ2-7; clone size: .; V gene: TRBV7-3; CDR3 DNA: TGTGCCAGCAGCTTGGGACTAGCGGGGGGGGTATTGTACTTC; CDR3 protein: CASSLGLAGGVLYF
D gene: .; J gene: TRBJ2-3; clone size: .; V gene: TRBV11-2; CDR3 DNA: TGTGCCAGCAGGGTAACAGGCACAGATACGCAGTATTTT; CDR3 protein: CASRVTGTDTQYF
D gene: .; J gene: TRBJ2-7; clone size: .; V gene: TRBV6-6; CDR3 DNA: TGTGCCAGCAGCCAACTTACATTCAACTCCTACGAGCAGTACTTC; CDR3 protein: CASSQLTFNSYEQYF
D gene: TRBD2; J gene: TRBJ2-5; clone size: once; V gene: TRBV28; CDR3 DNA: TGTGCCAGCACTTGGGACGGGGCGGGAGGGGGAGAGACCCAGTACTTC; CDR3 protein: CASTWDGAGGGETQYF
D gene: .; J gene: TRBJ1-5; clone size: .; V gene: TRBV7-2; CDR3 DNA: TGTGCCAGCAGCTTAGGGGGGATTCAGCCCCAGCATTTT; CDR3 protein: CASSLGGIQPQHF
D gene: .; J gene: TRBJ1-5; clone size: .; V gene: TRBV9; CDR3 DNA: TGTGCCAGCAGCGCCTTTGACAGAAGTCAGCCCCAGCATTTT; CDR3 protein: CASSAFDRSQPQHF
D gene: .; J gene: TRBJ2-3; clone size: few; V gene: TRBV25-1; CDR3 DNA: TGTGCCAGCAGCCCCCTCAGCGGCACAGATACGCAGTATTTT; CDR3 protein: CASSPLSGTDTQYF